This entry is about one TCR beta chain. Its antigen is unidentified. The sample belongs to a study of CD8+ T cells in alopecia areata. About the research overall: Tofacitinib administration to treated patients was oral, at 5 to 10 mg twice daily. Tofacitinib ran for 6 to 18 months before 6 months off drug.

CDR3 length: 14 residues. Germline CDR1 is SGHRS and CDR2 is YFSETQ. V lost 0 bases and J lost 0, with 7 bases in between. Treatment given: oral pan-JAK inhibitor, 5-10 mg twice daily. Sorted out of PBMCs were CD4+ T cells and CD8+ T cells. Regarding the study as a whole: Although TCR sharing was seen in mice, sharing across patients was less clear, possibly for HLA-related reasons.

Extracted RNA was reverse transcribed into cDNA, the sequencing template. The data were produced by immunoSEQ multiplex PCR, yet TCRdb's version contains in-frame clones alone and is incomplete. The data hold approximately 200,000 clones, with roughly 60% observed a single time. The chain couples TRBV5-1 to TRBJ2-7; D remains ambiguous. The TCR comes from a human donor with alopecia areata. This specimen consisted of CD4+ T cells sorted from blood, obtained at week 24, from a patient treated with tofacitinib. CDR3 bases: TGCGCCAGCAGCTTGGCGCAGAGCTCCTACGAGCAGTACTTC. It is translated as CASSLAQSSYEQYF.